One TCR beta chain is described in this entry. What antigen it recognizes has not been identified. The sample holds no much larger clone one base away, and base qualities are not on file. The data were taken from a study of persistence of HIV-infected CD4 T cells (TCRdb year 2020). Looking at the study overall: CMV- and HIV-1 Gag-responding CD4+ T cells were isolated from ART-treated individuals so that antigen-driven clonal expansion of HIV-1-infected cells could be examined. The median time participants had been on suppressive ART was under 10 years. Peripheral blood samples of up to roughly 200 mL were collected at multiple time points, except for a couple of participants, who underwent leukapheresis at a single time point. The clonality of all cells in each sorted population was measured by TCRbeta sequencing, and the clonality of infected cells was measured by proviral sequencing. Cross-participant TCR cluster analysis included under ten participants for CMV and more than five participants for Gag. Broad study findings and their caveats: TCRbeta richness in CMV- and Gag-responding cells was significantly lower than in anti-CD3/anti-CD28-responding cells; CMV-responding cells had higher oligoclonality than CD3/CD28-stimulated and Gag-responding cells. Antigen-responding cells were enriched for degenerate expanded CDR3beta sequences, which suggests convergent selection of CD4+ responses to CMV and Gag. Restriction of bulk TCR analyses to the rare CMV-responding cells that actually carried HIV-1 proviruses was not possible. Only a small number of individuals took part in the study, and the range of antigens tested was limited. A correlation was observed between TCR oligoclonality and proviral oligoclonality within the same sorted populations.

What the treatment or condition label conveys for this sample: suppressive antiretroviral therapy. Cells were stimulated with lysates of CMV-infected fibroblasts at around 10 ug/mL. Memory CD4+ T cells that did not respond, being CD40L-negative, CD69-negative and CD45RO-high, were sorted as memory populations depleted of antigen-responding cells. HIV-1-infected adults in whom suppressive ART had been started during chronic infection were enrolled as participants. Participants had undetectable plasma HIV-1 RNA below 50 copies/mL for at least 4 years. To be included, participants needed a CD4+ T cell count above 400 cells/uL and a positive CMV serology. Before stimulation, PBMCs were isolated using density centrifugation and then depleted of CD8+ T cells. For 18 hours, the CD8-depleted PBMCs were stimulated with anti-CD28/CD49d costimulation, a CD40-blocking antibody, and enfuvirtide to prevent new infections. Cell sorting was performed on a Beckman Coulter MoFlo Legacy or XDP sorter, and dead cells were excluded with propidium iodide. The QIAamp DNA Mini Kit was used for genomic DNA extraction from samples above one million cells, and the Quick-DNA Microprep Kit was used otherwise.

The immunoSEQ hsTCRB assay version 4 in survey mode was used to sequence TCRbeta repertoires from genomic DNA. Genomic DNA was diluted to roughly 9.3 ng/uL, and up to roughly 1 ug per sample was used for TCRbeta sequencing. Under the source paper's analysis protocol: TCRbeta data were analyzed in ImmunoSeq Analyzer 3.0, with diversity computed on productive nucleotide rearrangements. The improved Chao index was used to estimate lower-bound TCR diversity, and the Gini coefficient was used to estimate clonality using the Immunarch R package. When different nucleotide rearrangements encoded the same CDR3beta amino acid sequence, each rearrangement was treated as a distinct clonotype. Differential abundance analysis identified TCRbeta sequences significantly enriched in antigen-responding cells relative to anti-CD3/anti-CD28-activated cells. GLIPH2 clustered TCRs by predicted peptide-MHC specificity, both within individual participants and across merged participant data sets. Entries here come from immuneACCESS through TCRdb and include only in-frame sequences with V and J called. Some clones fail to appear in such tables; in the studies checked, an unresolved V gene covers under half of the shortfall, and the cause of the remainder is unknown. D and trimming come from the DNA, and the V and J calls and clone size come from that table. The table for this sample lists more than 30,000 clones; 80% of them were counted only once. Roughly 1.5% of the sample belongs to the ten largest clones.

Including cysteine and phenylalanine, the CDR3 has 12 amino acids. Just the 36-base CDR3 DNA is kept, in frame starting at base 1. V lost 3 bases and J lost 11 bases; the stretch between them is 13 bases long. CDR1 LNHDA and CDR2 SQIVND were looked up in the germline V gene (reference sequence). Specimen: CD4+ T cells sorted from PBMCs after approximately 19-hour stimulation, collected from a patient who received antiretroviral therapy. The cell subset or site label here, explained by the study, means: CD40L-CD69- CD45RO-high memory CD4 T cells not responding to CMV lysate. This receptor was taken from an adult man with HIV who was CMV-seropositive. The chain joins TRBV19 to TRBJ1-1; the D gene identity is not certain. The CDR3 protein is CASSISRREAFF. Read as DNA, the sequence is TGTGCCAGTAGTATCTCCAGACGGGAGGCTTTCTTT.